What follows describes a single TCR beta chain. Antigen unknown. To make TCR beta libraries, researchers used iRepertoire HTBI primers and Arm-PCR of CDR3 regions. Using its own MiXCR run on the multiplex PCR reads, TCRdb lists one record per CDR3 protein. The data contain about 360,000 distinct CDR3 sequences, roughly 15% of them singletons. CDR3 length: 14 residues. The trim removed 5 bases at V and 5 bases at J, leaving 3 bases unmatched. This entry comes from a study of regulatory T cells in long-lasting Graves disease. General study results and limits: Thyroid tissue went unstudied; only peripheral blood was examined.

Stated time point: newly diagnosed GD, antithyroid drugs for less than 3 months. Construction of the TCR library relied on RNA isolated from PBMCs. The same sample was also studied in work on T cells in Graves' hyperthyroidism and ophthalmopathy. This second study notes: Subjects aged 18 to 65 presented with newly diagnosed hyperthyroidism of less than 2 months' duration. The primer set for the first-round RT-PCR of the TCR CDR3 was HTBI. Within blood appeared most thyroid clonotypes that had expanded above 0.001.

This clonotype was obtained from a young woman with Graves disease. This chain joins TRBV12-3 or TRBV12-4 and TRBJ1-6; TRBD1 matches 7 bases. Sequenced material: peripheral blood mononuclear cells (PBMCs), taken at new diagnosis, from a patient treated with antithyroid drugs. The CDR3, as DNA: TGTGCCAGCAGTCCCCAGGGGGATAATTCACCCCTCCACTTT. This translates into CASSPQGDNSPLHF.